In this sample, the clone carrying this T cell receptor beta chain turned up many times. Sample time point: before trial treatment. Gene-specific TRAV and TRBV primers were used for first-strand cDNA, covering alpha and beta chains. For amplifying TCRs, the PCR ran for about 19 cycles with Phusion, which was used together with a constant-region primer and the adapter on the V primers. Using its own MiXCR run on the reads, TCRdb lists one record per CDR3 protein. The sample carries around 80,000 distinct CDR3 sequences, 18% recorded once. These data are taken from a study of low-dose radiotherapy and immunotherapy resistance in tumors. As for the study in general: Every 2 weeks, cohort 1 got 0.5 Gy, reaching 6.5 Gy to the planning target volume. A daily 300 mg dose of oral aspirin was taken by patients for four cycles from cycle 1 day 1.

V was clipped by 2 bases and J by 6 bases, with 8 bases between them. Germline V CDR1 and CDR2: SGHTA, FQGNSA. The CDR3 has 13 residues. This rearrangement joins TRBV7-2 to TRBJ1-5; no clear D gene. The specimen comprised PBMCs, sampled before treatment. The receptor was derived from a male donor with prostate cancer. CDR3 bases: TGTGCCAGCAGCTTATTGGGGAGTCAGCCCCAGCATTTT. This encodes CASSLLGSQPQHF.